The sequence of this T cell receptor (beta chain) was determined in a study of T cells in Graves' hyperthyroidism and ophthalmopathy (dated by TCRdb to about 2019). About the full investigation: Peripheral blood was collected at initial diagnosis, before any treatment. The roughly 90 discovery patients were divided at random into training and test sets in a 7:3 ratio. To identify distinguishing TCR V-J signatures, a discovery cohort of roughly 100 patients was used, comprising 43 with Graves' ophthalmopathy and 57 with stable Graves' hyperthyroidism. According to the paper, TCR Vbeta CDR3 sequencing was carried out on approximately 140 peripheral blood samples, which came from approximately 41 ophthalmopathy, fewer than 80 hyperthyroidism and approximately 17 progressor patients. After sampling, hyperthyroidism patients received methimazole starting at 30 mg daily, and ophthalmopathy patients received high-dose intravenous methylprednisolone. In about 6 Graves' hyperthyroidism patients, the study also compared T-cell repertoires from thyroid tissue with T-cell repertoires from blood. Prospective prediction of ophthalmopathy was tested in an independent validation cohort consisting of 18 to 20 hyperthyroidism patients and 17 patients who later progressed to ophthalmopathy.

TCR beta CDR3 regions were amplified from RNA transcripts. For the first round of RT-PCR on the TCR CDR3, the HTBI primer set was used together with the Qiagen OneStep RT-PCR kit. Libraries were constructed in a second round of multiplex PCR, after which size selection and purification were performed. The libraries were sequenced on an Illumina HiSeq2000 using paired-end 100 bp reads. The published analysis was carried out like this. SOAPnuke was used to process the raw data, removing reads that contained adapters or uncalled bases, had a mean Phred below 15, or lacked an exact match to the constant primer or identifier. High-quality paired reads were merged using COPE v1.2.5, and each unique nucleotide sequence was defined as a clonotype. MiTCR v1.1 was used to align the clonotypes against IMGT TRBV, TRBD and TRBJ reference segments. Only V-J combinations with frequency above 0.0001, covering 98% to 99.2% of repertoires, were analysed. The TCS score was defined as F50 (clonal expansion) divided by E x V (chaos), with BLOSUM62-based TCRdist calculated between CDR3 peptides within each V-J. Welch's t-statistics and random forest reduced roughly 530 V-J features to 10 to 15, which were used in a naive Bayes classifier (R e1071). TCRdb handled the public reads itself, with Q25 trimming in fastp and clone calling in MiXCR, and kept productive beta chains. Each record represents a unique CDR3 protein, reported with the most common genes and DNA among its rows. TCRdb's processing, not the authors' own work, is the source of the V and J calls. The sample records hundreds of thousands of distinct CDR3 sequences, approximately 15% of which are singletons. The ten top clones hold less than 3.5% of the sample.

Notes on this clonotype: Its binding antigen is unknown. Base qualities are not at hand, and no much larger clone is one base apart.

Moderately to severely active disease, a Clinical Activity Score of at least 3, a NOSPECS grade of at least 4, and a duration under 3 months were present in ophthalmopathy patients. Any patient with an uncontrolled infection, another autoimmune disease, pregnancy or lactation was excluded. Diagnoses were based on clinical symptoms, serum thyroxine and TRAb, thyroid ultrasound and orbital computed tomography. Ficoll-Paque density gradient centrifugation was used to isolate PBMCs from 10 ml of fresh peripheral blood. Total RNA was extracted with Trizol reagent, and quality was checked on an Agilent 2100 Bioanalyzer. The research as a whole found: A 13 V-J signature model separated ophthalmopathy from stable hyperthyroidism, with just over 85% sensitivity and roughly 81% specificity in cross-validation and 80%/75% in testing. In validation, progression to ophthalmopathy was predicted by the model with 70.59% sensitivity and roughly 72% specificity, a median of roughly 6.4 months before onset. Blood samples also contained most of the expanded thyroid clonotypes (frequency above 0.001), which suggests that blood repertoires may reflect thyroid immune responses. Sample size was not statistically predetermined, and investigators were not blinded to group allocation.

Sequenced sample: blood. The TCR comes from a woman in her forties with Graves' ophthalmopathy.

The CDR3 region: CASTPAFGGEQFF. The sequence in DNA is TGTGCCAGCACCCCGGCCTTCGGTGGGGAGCAGTTCTTC. Recombination connected TRBV12-3 or TRBV12-4 to TRBJ2-1; no D segment can be confidently identified. The CDR3 sequence holds 13 residues, the cysteine and phenylalanine included. Just the 39-base CDR3 DNA is kept, in frame starting at base 1. Trimming at the junction amounts to 7 bases on V and 10 bases on J, and the germline ends lie 17 bases apart.